This TCR beta chain came from a study of OX40 agonist ivuxolimab in advanced cancers. Across the whole study: Eligibility rules accepted prior anti-PD-1, anti-PD-L1 or anti-CTLA-4 therapy, and under 45% had some. Study results and caveats: Circulating CD4+ and CD8+ T cells showed clonal expansion by week 6 at 0.1 to 3.0 mg/kg.

Data came from immunoSEQ multiplex PCR; TCRdb stores just in-frame clones and leaves some out. The sample has about 73,000 clones, about 88% seen once; the top ten hold nearly 8%. Trimming removed 7 bases at V and 2 bases at J, with 10 bases between. Looked up from germline, CDR1 is LNHDA and CDR2 is SQIVND (reference sequence). There are 13 residues in the CDR3. This clone was seen a single time. Its target is not known. The sequence was collected from an adult with an advanced solid tumor such as melanoma, head and neck, liver or kidney cancer. The sample was CD4+ or CD8+ T cells sorted from blood, taken in a trial of the OX40 agonist ivuxolimab. The chain employs TRBV19 and TRBJ2-3, with D uncertain. CDR3 bases: TGTGCCAGTATCGGTCGTATCACAGATACGCAGTATTTT. This sequence encodes CASIGRITDTQYF.